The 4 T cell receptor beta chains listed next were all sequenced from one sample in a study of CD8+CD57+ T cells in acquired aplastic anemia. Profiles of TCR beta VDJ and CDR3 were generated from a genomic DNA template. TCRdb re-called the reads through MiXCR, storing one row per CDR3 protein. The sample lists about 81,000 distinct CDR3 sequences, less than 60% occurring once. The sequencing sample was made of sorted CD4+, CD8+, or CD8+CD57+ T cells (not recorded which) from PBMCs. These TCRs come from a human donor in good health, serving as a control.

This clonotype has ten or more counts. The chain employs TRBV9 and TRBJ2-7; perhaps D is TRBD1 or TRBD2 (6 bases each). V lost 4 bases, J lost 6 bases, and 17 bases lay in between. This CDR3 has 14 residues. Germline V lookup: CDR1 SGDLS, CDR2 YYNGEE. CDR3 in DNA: TGTGCCAGCAGCCCCGGAGAGGGGGGTGGCGAGCAGTACTTC. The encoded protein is CASSPGEGGGEQYF.

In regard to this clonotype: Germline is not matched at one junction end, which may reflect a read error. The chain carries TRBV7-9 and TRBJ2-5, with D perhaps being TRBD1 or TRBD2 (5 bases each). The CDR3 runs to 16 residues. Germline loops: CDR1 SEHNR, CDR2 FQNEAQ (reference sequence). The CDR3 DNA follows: TGCGCCAGCAGCCAGACCGCCGGGACCCCAGGGGAGACCCAGTACTTC. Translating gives CASSQTAGTPGETQYF.

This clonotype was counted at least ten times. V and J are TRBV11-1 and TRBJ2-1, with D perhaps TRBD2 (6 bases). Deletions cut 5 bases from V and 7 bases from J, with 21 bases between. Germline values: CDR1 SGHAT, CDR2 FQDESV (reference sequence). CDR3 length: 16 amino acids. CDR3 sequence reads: CASSPPSAGFENEQFF. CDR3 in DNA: TGTGCCAGCAGCCCTCCTAGCGCTGGGTTTGAGAATGAGCAGTTCTTC.

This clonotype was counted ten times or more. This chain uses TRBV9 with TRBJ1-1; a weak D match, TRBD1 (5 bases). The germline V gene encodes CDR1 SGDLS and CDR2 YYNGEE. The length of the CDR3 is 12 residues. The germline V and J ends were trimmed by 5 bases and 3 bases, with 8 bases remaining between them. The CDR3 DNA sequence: TGTGCCAGCAGGGCGGGGCACACTGAAGCTTTCTTT. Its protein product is CASRAGHTEAFF. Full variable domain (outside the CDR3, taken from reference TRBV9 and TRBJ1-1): DSGVTQTPKHLITATGQRVTLRCSPRSGDLSVYWYQQSLDQGLQFLIQYYNGEERAKGNILERFSAQQFPDLHSELNLSSLELGDSALYFCASRAGHTEAFFGQGTRLTVV.